This entry lists 12 T cell receptor beta chains sequenced from one sample in a study of blood T cell repertoires in COVID-19. Assay used: immunoSEQ multiplex PCR; TCRdb lists only in-frame clones, some missing. The sample has roughly 180,000 clones; roughly 90% are singletons. The sample taken for sequencing was peripheral blood. These receptors came from a man between 65 and 85 years old with active or convalescent COVID-19.

This clone was observed a handful of times. The chain uses TRBV6-5 and TRBJ1-2, with TRBD1 as a possible D gene (6 bases). Trimming stripped 6 bases from V and 8 bases from J, with 22 bases between. Germline CDR1 MNHEY, CDR2 SVGAGI. The CDR3 consists of 15 residues. CDR3 in DNA: TGTGCCAGCAGAATAAACGGACAGCCCCGGTGGGGCTACACCTTC. This gives the protein CASRINGQPRWGYTF.

This sequence joins TRBV27 and TRBJ1-1, with D uncertain. Trimming removed 2 bases at V and 1 base at J, with 11 bases between. The germline CDR1 and CDR2 sequences are MNHEY and SMNVEV (reference sequence). This CDR3 is 15 amino acids long. CDR3: CASSLTYGGNTEAFF. Here the CDR3 DNA reads TGTGCCAGCAGTTTAACGTACGGAGGGAACACTGAAGCTTTCTTT.

The chain uses TRBV18 and TRBJ1-1, with 10 positions matching TRBD1. Germline V gene sequence: CDR1 KGHSH, CDR2 LQKENI. The CDR3 has 17 amino acids. V dropped 6 bases and J dropped 0; count of bases not matched to a gene: 10. For the CDR3, the DNA is TGTGCCAGCTCGTACCCTTCGGGACAGGGGATGAACACTGAAGCTTTCTTT. Amino acid sequence: CASSYPSGQGMNTEAFF.

The chain joins TRBV5-3 to TRBJ1-3; D remains unclear. TRBV5-3 is an ORF; its function is uncertain. The ends were cut back, 6 bases at V and 0 bases at J, with 13 bases in the middle. The CDR3 is 15 amino acids. CDR3: CARITHGSSGNTIYF. The CDR3 nucleotides are TGTGCCAGAATAACACATGGGAGCTCTGGAAACACCATATATTTT.

The chain links TRBV7-2 to TRBJ2-7, with 10 bases lining up with TRBD2. With 8 bases clipped from V and 3 bases from J, the junction kept 1 base outside the gene matches. The CDR3 extends over 12 amino acids. Germline CDR1 and CDR2: SGHTA and FQGNSA. CDR3 coding DNA: TGTGCCAGCGGGACTAGCGTCTACGAGCAGTACTTC. It specifies CASGTSVYEQYF.

The chain recombines TRBV19 with TRBJ1-1, with TRBD1 identical over 10 bases. Germline V gene sequence: CDR1 LNHDA, CDR2 SQIVND (reference sequence). The CDR3 has 16 residues. V dropped 4 bases and J dropped 6; count of bases not matched to a gene: 11. CDR3 DNA sequence: TGTGCCAGTAGTAAGGGACAGGGGCCGCCTCGGCCTGAAGCTTTCTTT. This encodes CASSKGQGPPRPEAFF.

The chain employs TRBV19 and TRBJ1-2; TRBD1 is a possible D gene (6 bases). Trimming stripped 6 bases from V and 5 bases from J, with 22 bases between. Germline V gene sequence: CDR1 LNHDA, CDR2 SQIVND (reference sequence). The CDR3 runs to 16 residues. The chain's CDR3 is CASSPLTGPLAYGYTF. CDR3 DNA sequence: TGTGCCAGTAGCCCGTTGACAGGCCCGCTCGCGTATGGCTACACCTTC. The full variable domain, completed using reference TRBV19 and TRBJ1-2, is DGGITQSPKYLFRKEGQNVTLSCEQNLNHDAMYWYRQDPGQGLRLIYYSQIVNDFQKGDIAEGYSVSREKKESFPLTVTSAQKNPTAFYLCASSPLTGPLAYGYTFGSGTRLTVV.

The chain employs TRBV5-1 and TRBJ2-7; 10 bases align to TRBD2. Germline V gene sequence: CDR1 SGHRS, CDR2 YFSETQ. V trimming: 2 bases; J trimming: 2 bases; junction bases outside the gene matches: 7. The CDR3 loop spans 16 amino acids. For the CDR3, the DNA is TGCGCCAGCAGCTTCTCTAGCGGGAGCCGGACCTACGAGCAGTACTTC. Translated, it gives CASSFSSGSRTYEQYF.

The chain is built from TRBV7-9 and TRBJ1-1; D gene unclear. Trimming cost V 3 bases and J 2 bases, with 7 bases left between them. The germline V gene has CDR1 SEHNR and CDR2 FQNEAQ (reference sequence). This CDR3 spans 13 amino acids. The CDR3 DNA follows: TGTGCCAGCAGCTTCCTGTTAAACACTGAAGCTTTCTTT. Translating gives CASSFLLNTEAFF.

The chain joins TRBV30 to TRBJ1-2; D ambiguous. This CDR3 spans 13 amino acids. Germline lookup yields CDR1 GTSNPN and CDR2 SVGIG (reference sequence). V lost 5 bases to trimming and J lost 8 bases, with 18 bases between them. The CDR3 is CAWGLISMGGYTF. In DNA, the CDR3 is TGTGCCTGGGGGTTAATTTCTATGGGCGGCTACACCTTC. The full variable domain, rest sourced from reference TRBV30 and TRBJ1-2, is SQTIHQWPATLVQPVGSPLSLECTVEGTSNPNLYWYRQAAGRGLQLLFYSVGIGQISSEVPQNLSASRPQDRQFILSSKKLLLSDSGFYLCAWGLISMGGYTFGSGTRLTVV.

The genes are TRBV10-1 and TRBJ2-3; D remains ambiguous. Between the trimmed V and J ends, which lost 0 bases and 0 bases, there was a span of 7 bases. Germline V lookup: CDR1 WNHNN, CDR2 SYGVQD (reference sequence). The CDR3 runs 15 residues. The CDR3 bases are TGCGCCAGCAGTGAGTCTTATCGTAGCACAGATACGCAGTATTTT. This sequence encodes CASSESYRSTDTQYF.

This clone was observed a handful of times. V and J are TRBV5-1 and TRBJ1-4, with a possible D match to TRBD1 (5 bases). Germline V gene sequence: CDR1 SGHRS, CDR2 YFSETQ. The CDR3 spans 15 residues. Trimming stripped 4 bases from V and 5 bases from J, with 15 bases between. Here the CDR3 DNA reads TGCGCCAGCAGCGACCCGGATAGGGGCAATGAAAAACTGTTTTTT. The encoded protein is CASSDPDRGNEKLFF.